These T cell receptor beta chains were read from a single sample in a study of control samples from healthy donors and cancer patients. Method: immunoSEQ multiplex PCR; TCRdb's copy keeps in-frame clones and lacks some. The table lists about 50,000 clones, 90% to 95% of them singletons, with approximately 0.8% in the top ten. The source material was PBMCs. The receptors come from a man in his thirties or forties with colorectal cancer. Both conserved end residues are part of each CDR3. The D gene is left open where the match is weak. The size field is filled for only some rows; it gives once, few, many or a size class.

TRBV24-1,TRBJ2-3,-,-,CATSYGTGAADTQYF,TGTGCCACCAGTTATGGTACTGGCGCAGCAGATACGCAGTATTTT
TRBV4-2,TRBJ2-7,-,TRBD2,CASSPPSGATYEQYF,TGTGCCAGCAGCCCCCCTAGCGGGGCCACCTACGAGCAGTACTTC
TRBV18,TRBJ2-3,-,-,CASSPPEAVSYPKLTDTQYF,TGTGCCAGCTCACCACCGGAAGCCGTCAGCTACCCTAAACTCACAGATACGCAGTATTTT
TRBV6-4,TRBJ2-5,-,-,CASSDLGETQYF,TGTGCCAGCAGTGACCTGGGGGAGACCCAGTACTTC
TRBV5-8,TRBJ2-3,-,-,CASSLTIAPYGGTQYF,TGTGCCAGCAGCCTTACCATAGCCCCTTACGGGGGTACGCAGTATTTT
TRBV6-5,TRBJ1-2,-,TRBD1,CASNSPGQGGDGYTF,TGTGCCAGCAACTCACCGGGACAGGGTGGAGATGGCTACACCTTC
TRBV5-4,TRBJ2-7,-,TRBD1,CASTDRDRAIYEQYF,TGTGCCAGCACGGACCGGGACAGGGCAATATACGAGCAGTACTTC
TRBV25-1,TRBJ2-7,-,-,CASSERMDEQYF,TGTGCCAGCAGTGAACGGATGGACGAGCAGTACTTC
TRBV7-2,TRBJ1-3,-,-,CASSFQTGPGNTIYF,TGTGCCAGCAGCTTCCAGACGGGACCTGGAAACACCATATATTTT
TRBV15,TRBJ1-1,-,TRBD1,CATSRIQGWIGTEAFF,TGTGCCACCAGCAGGATACAGGGGTGGATTGGCACTGAAGCTTTCTTT
TRBV6-5,TRBJ1-5,-,-,CASSSDFNSNQPQHF,TGTGCCAGCAGTTCCGATTTCAATAGCAATCAGCCCCAGCATTTT
TRBV11-2,TRBJ2-3,-,-,CASSPDVAGSTDTQYF,TGTGCCAGCAGCCCGGATGTGGCGGGGAGCACAGATACGCAGTATTTT
TRBV18,TRBJ2-3,-,-,CASSPRLQGEGQYF,TGTGCCAGCTCACCACGACTACAGGGCGAAGGTCAATATTTT
TRBV19,TRBJ2-1,-,-,CASSRSYNEQFF,TGTGCCAGTAGTCGGAGCTACAATGAGCAGTTCTTC
TRBV29-1,TRBJ1-2,-,-,CSVEDRGGSGYTF,TGCAGCGTTGAAGATCGGGGAGGGTCAGGCTACACCTTC
TRBV12-5,TRBJ1-5,-,-,CASGLVLGSESQPQHF,TGTGCTAGTGGTTTGGTACTTGGTTCGGAAAGCCAGCCCCAGCATTTT
TRBV4-1,TRBJ2-5,-,-,CASSQGGNWEETQYF,TGCGCCAGCAGCCAAGGTGGAAACTGGGAAGAGACCCAGTACTTC
TRBV3-1/TRBV3-2,TRBJ1-4,-,TRBD1,CASSQAVGTGIEKLFF,TGTGCCAGCAGCCAGGCAGTTGGGACAGGGATTGAAAAACTGTTTTTT
TRBV4-3,TRBJ1-2,-,-,CASSQVDGVYGYTF,TGCGCCAGCAGCCAAGTGGACGGAGTCTATGGCTACACCTTC
TRBV4-3,TRBJ1-2,-,TRBD1,CASSQDGTDYGYTF,TGCGCCAGCAGCCAAGATGGGACAGACTATGGCTACACCTTC
TRBV10-3,TRBJ2-3,-,TRBD2,CAITGTSGGSTDTQYF,TGTGCCATCACCGGGACTAGCGGGGGGAGCACAGATACGCAGTATTTT
TRBV6-5,TRBJ2-1,-,TRBD1,CASSMGQGLNGQFF,TGTGCCAGCAGTATGGGACAGGGCTTGAATGGGCAGTTCTTC
TRBV6-5,TRBJ1-6,-,-,CASSYSYREGNSPLHF,TGTGCCAGCAGTTACTCGTACCGGGAGGGGAATTCACCCCTCCACTTT
TRBV12-1,TRBJ1-4,-,-,CASSRPSSGFNEKLFF,TGTGCCAGCAGCCGTCCGTCCTCAGGGTTTAATGAAAAACTGTTTTTT
TRBV7-8,TRBJ2-7,-,-,CASSPNALARAKFTYEQYF,TGTGCCAGCAGCCCCAACGCTTTAGCCAGGGCGAAATTCACCTACGAGCAGTACTTC
TRBV3-1/TRBV3-2,TRBJ1-6,-,-,CASSPKTPRDYSPLHF,TGTGCCAGCAGCCCGAAGACACCCCGGGACTATTCACCCCTCCACTTT
TRBV5-6,TRBJ2-3,-,-,CASSLKASDTQYF,TGTGCCAGCAGCTTGAAGGCGTCCGATACGCAGTATTTT
TRBV12-1,TRBJ2-6,-,-,CASSSPTGWGANVLTF,TGTGCCAGCAGCTCCCCTACAGGGTGGGGGGCCAACGTCCTGACTTTC
TRBV6-6,TRBJ1-6,-,-,CASTDIRDDYNSPLHF,TGTGCCAGCACCGACATCCGGGACGATTATAATTCACCCCTCCACTTT
TRBV10-3,TRBJ1-2,once,-,CAISETQGKGYGYTF,TGTGCCATCAGTGAAACGCAGGGGAAAGGCTATGGCTACACCTTC
TRBV6-5,TRBJ1-5,-,TRBD1,CASRFGDRGQPQHF,TGTGCCAGCAGATTTGGAGACAGGGGGCAGCCCCAGCATTTT
TRBV30,TRBJ1-2,few,TRBD1,CAWSRLGTEGGYTF,TGTGCCTGGAGCCGACTCGGGACAGAGGGAGGCTACACCTTC
TRBV18,TRBJ2-3,-,-,CASSPGDTQYF,TGTGCCAGCTCACCCGGGGATACGCAGTATTTT
TRBV11-2,TRBJ2-1,-,-,CASSLGRTNEQFF,TGTGCCAGCAGCTTAGGCAGGACCAATGAGCAGTTCTTC
TRBV11-2,TRBJ1-2,-,-,CASSLVPNYGYTF,TGTGCCAGCAGCTTAGTTCCTAACTATGGCTACACCTTC
TRBV9,TRBJ2-3,-,-,CASSPTGDTQYF,TGTGCCAGCAGCCCGACAGGAGATACGCAGTATTTT
TRBV5-4,TRBJ2-2,once,-,CASSLETGELFF,TGTGCCAGCAGCTTGGAAACCGGGGAGCTGTTTTTT
TRBV18,TRBJ2-1,few,TRBD1,CASSPLSGQGNNEQFF,TGTGCCAGCTCACCGCTAAGCGGACAGGGGAACAATGAGCAGTTCTTC
TRBV30,TRBJ2-3,-,-,CAWAATLMRTQYF,TGTGCCTGGGCCGCTACTCTGATGCGTACGCAGTATTTT
TRBV11-2,TRBJ1-5,-,TRBD1,CASSLGTGSNQPQHF,TGTGCCAGCAGCTTAGGGACAGGGAGCAATCAGCCCCAGCATTTT
TRBV11-2,TRBJ2-2,-,TRBD1,CASRRQGDTGELFF,TGTGCCAGCAGGCGACAGGGGGACACCGGGGAGCTGTTTTTT
TRBV6-4,TRBJ2-1,once,TRBD2,CARSGRGGEQFF,TGTGCCCGCAGTGGGCGGGGGGGGGAGCAGTTCTTC
TRBV9,TRBJ2-1,once,TRBD1,CASSVSGTGSINEQFF,TGTGCCAGCAGCGTCTCCGGGACAGGGTCTATCAATGAGCAGTTCTTC
TRBV10-1,TRBJ2-3,-,TRBD1,CASSESNRGLTDTQYF,TGCGCCAGCAGTGAGTCGAATAGGGGGCTCACAGATACGCAGTATTTT
TRBV3-1/TRBV3-2,TRBJ1-2,-,TRBD1,CASSQGQGRGYGYTF,TGTGCCAGCAGCCAAGGACAGGGCAGAGGCTATGGCTACACCTTC
TRBV6-5,TRBJ1-2,-,-,CASTETKRQYGYTF,TGTGCCAGCACCGAAACAAAAAGACAGTATGGCTACACCTTC
TRBV24-1,TRBJ2-7,-,-,CATSDPGFGEQYF,TGTGCCACCAGTGATCCAGGGTTTGGCGAGCAGTACTTC
TRBV6-5,TRBJ1-1,-,-,CASRTTRGNTEAFF,TGTGCCAGCAGGACCACGCGGGGGAACACTGAAGCTTTCTTT
TRBV5-4,TRBJ1-6,-,-,CASSRIGTANNSPLHF,TGTGCCAGCAGCCGCATAGGGACCGCTAATAATTCACCCCTCCACTTT
TRBV9,TRBJ2-2,-,TRBD2,CASSVSKERGDTGELFF,TGTGCCAGCAGCGTATCGAAAGAGCGGGGTGACACCGGGGAGCTGTTTTTT
TRBV7-2,TRBJ2-3,-,-,CASSAGPRWDTQYF,TGTGCCAGCAGCGCCGGGCCCCGATGGGATACGCAGTATTTT
TRBV7-2,TRBJ2-7,-,-,CASSTQGKDEQYF,TGTGCCAGCAGCACCCAGGGGAAGGACGAGCAGTACTTC
TRBV25-1,TRBJ2-7,-,-,CASSDIGGGTASYEQYF,TGTGCCAGCAGTGATATAGGGGGGGGCACGGCATCCTACGAGCAGTACTTC
TRBV7-9,TRBJ2-7,-,-,CASSLDGPFYEQYF,TGTGCCAGCAGCTTAGACGGACCTTTCTACGAGCAGTACTTC